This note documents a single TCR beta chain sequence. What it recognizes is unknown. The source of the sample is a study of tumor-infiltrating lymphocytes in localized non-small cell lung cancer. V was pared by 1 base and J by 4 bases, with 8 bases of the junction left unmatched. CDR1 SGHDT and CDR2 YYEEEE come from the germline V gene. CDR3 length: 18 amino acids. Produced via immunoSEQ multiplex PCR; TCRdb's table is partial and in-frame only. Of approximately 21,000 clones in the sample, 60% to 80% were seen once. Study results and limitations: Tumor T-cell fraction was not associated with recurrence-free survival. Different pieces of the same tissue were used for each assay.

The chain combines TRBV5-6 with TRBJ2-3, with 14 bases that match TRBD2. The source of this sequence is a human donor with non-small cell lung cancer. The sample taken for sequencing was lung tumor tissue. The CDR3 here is CASSLSGTSGRGADTQYF. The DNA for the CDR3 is TGTGCCAGCAGCTTGTCCGGGACTAGCGGGAGAGGGGCAGATACGCAGTATTTT.